The T cell receptor beta chain described here comes from a study of blood T cell repertoires in COVID-19. On the study more broadly: Sample material is recorded as cDNA or gDNA derived from T cells, B-cell-depleted T cells, or PBMCs.

As processed by the authors: Nucleated cell number was recorded as an estimate derived from reference gene primer amplification. Data came from immunoSEQ multiplex PCR; TCRdb stores just in-frame clones and leaves some out. V and J calls and clone size come straight from that table; D and trimming were deduced from the DNA. The data contain roughly 350,000 clones, about nine tenths of them seen just once; the ten biggest clones take up about 7.3%. After removal of 0 bases from V and 1 base from J, the junction contained 3 bases not matched to a gene. CDR1 and CDR2 from the germline V gene are SGHRS and YFSETQ. The length of the CDR3 is 15 residues. Followed over time, Seattle patients had been enrolled while infection was active.

The chain joins TRBV5-1 to TRBJ1-1; 7 bases fit TRBD1. Sequencing was carried out using peripheral blood. The sequence was obtained from a woman aged 65 to 85 with COVID-19, enrolled during active disease. CDR3 residues: CASSLGGTENTEAFF. The CDR3 coding sequence is TGCGCCAGCAGCTTGGGCGGGACAGAGAACACTGAAGCTTTCTTT.